The clone carrying this T cell receptor (beta chain) occurred a few times. No antigen is known for it. This sample was taken from a study of beta chain features in type 1 diabetes. Study-level results: Shorter TCRB CDR3s, moderately but significantly so, were found in Type 1 diabetes patients in all four CD4+ subsets.

Over 95% purity was reached by all sorted populations. Germline CDR1 and CDR2: SGHTA and FQGTGA. After removal of 5 bases from V and 11 bases from J, the junction contained 12 bases not matched to a gene. This CDR3 contains 14 residues. The entirety of the isolated RNA underwent reverse transcription, so expressed TCRB transcripts were sequenced. Assay used: immunoSEQ multiplex PCR; TCRdb lists only in-frame clones, some missing. This table has about 180,000 clones, approximately 7.8% appearing once. This TCR came from a middle-aged woman with type 1 diabetes. The sample taken for sequencing was central memory CD4+ T cells from blood. The chain recombines TRBV7-3 with TRBJ2-7; 10 positions match TRBD1. The CDR3 region has the DNA TGTGCCAGCAGCGCAGCCGGGACAGGGGATGTGAAGTACTTC. It yields the protein CASSAAGTGDVKYF. Full variable domain (rest looked up from reference TRBV7-3 and TRBJ2-7): GAGVSQTPSNKVTEKGKYVELRCDPISGHTALYWYRQSLGQGPEFLIYFQGTGAADDSGLPNDRFFAVRPEGSVSTLKIQRTERGDSAVYLCASSAAGTGDVKYFGPGTRLTVT.